This T cell receptor (beta chain) derives from a study of T cell responses to AZD1222 COVID-19 vaccine. Sequencing was performed with immunoSEQ multiplex PCR; in TCRdb, only in-frame clones are kept and a portion is missing. The data show 80,000 to 95,000 clones, roughly 90% seen once. This clone appeared once. Antigen specificity is unknown. Germline V gene sequence: CDR1 SEHNR, CDR2 FQNEAQ (reference sequence). The CDR3 is 16 amino acids. The ends lost 2 bases at V and 6 bases at J; junction bases unmatched: 8. Study observations and caveats: It should be noted that donors were predominantly white British and more often female, and clonal diversity was possibly underestimated. The study identified only five or six AZD1222 recipients as seropositive at baseline. Spike as a whole was targeted by vaccine-associated CD4 TCRs, dominant at 160-218 and 743-854. Spike-specific TCR breadth rose after two AZD1222 doses, and depth rose as well.

This clonotype originated in an adult in good health. The sequencing here drew on peripheral blood, taken on day 0 of MenACWY control vaccination. The chain carries TRBV7-9 and TRBJ2-1; 9 nucleotides align to TRBD2. In nucleotides, the CDR3 is TGTGCCAGCAGCTTAACAGCGGGAGGTGGGACCAATGAGCAGTTCTTC. It encodes CASSLTAGGGTNEQFF.